The present TCR beta chain was sequenced within a study of tumor and adjacent non-tumor tissue in lung cancer. At the level of the study: On average, productive TCRbeta reads reached about 4.17 million per sample.

The library came from three nested PCR rounds adapted from ARM-PCR protocols. TCRdb reprocessed the multiplex PCR reads via MiXCR and lists one record per CDR3 protein. This table has around 79,000 distinct CDR3 sequences, just under 75% appearing once. This clonotype was seen many times. Its target is unknown. No cell sorting was done before RNA was extracted from the tissue. The study, taken as a whole, reports: Tumor repertoires had a smaller top 100 clone share than normal lung. Compared with tumor, normal lung showed significantly lower TCR diversity. Higher tumor TCR diversity was associated with shorter survival.

The CDR3 runs to 16 residues. V was pared by 0 bases and J by 6 bases, with 7 bases of the junction left unmatched. Germline CDR1 MGHRA, CDR2 YSYEKL. The chain couples TRBV4-1 to TRBJ2-3; TRBD1 aligns across 9 bases. This receptor was obtained from a woman in her forties with non-small cell lung cancer. The sample consisted of lung tumor tissue. Here the CDR3 reads CASSQDPGTGYDTQYF. For the CDR3, the DNA is TGCGCCAGCAGCCAAGATCCTGGGACAGGGTACGATACGCAGTATTTT.